This T cell receptor (beta chain) was retrieved from a study of long-term antiretroviral therapy in people with HIV. Study-wide background: The 2015 immediate-ART recommendation came about a decade after the earliest samples.

DNA was extracted from 1-10 million thawed cryopreserved PBMC. Runs used v3.0 of the immunoSEQ assay and were done at survey level. Repertoires were generated with immunoSEQ multiplex PCR, while TCRdb's copy carries only in-frame clones and drops some. The sample includes roughly 23,000 clones, 81% seen only once; the top ten take 6% to 8.5%. Sequencing used unsorted PBMCs, obtained 1.5 years after starting antiretroviral therapy. The clonotype originates from a man aged 30 to 39 with HIV.

The DNA for the CDR3 is TGCGCCAGCAGTTCGGCGGGAGGGGGCTCCTACGAGCAGTACTTC. This sequence encodes CASSSAGGGSYEQYF. The gene calls are TRBV5-1 and TRBJ2-7; 9 nucleotides align to TRBD2. The CDR3 extends over 15 amino acids. The V gene end was trimmed by 5 bases and the J gene end by 0 bases; junction bases not matched to a gene: 6. Germline V gene data show CDR1 as SGHRS and CDR2 as YFSETQ.